A selection of T cell receptor beta chains follows, all from one sample in a study of T cell repertoires in cytomegalovirus infection. No antigen has been assigned to these receptors. TCRdb reanalysed the reads using MiXCR and keeps one entry per CDR3 protein. Altogether approximately 990,000 distinct CDR3 sequences are present, around a third being singletons, with the ten largest covering about 14%. The sample here was cultured CD8+ T cells from PBMCs, taken from culture after CMV antigen stimulation. Receptors originate from a human donor in good health (CMV status not recorded). Some clones in this sample may be carry-over from other donors' samples. CDR3s include the opening cysteine and the closing phenylalanine or tryptophan. D genes are given only for firm matches. Not every row has a clone size; where given, it reads once, few, many or a size class.

D | J | size | length | V | CDR3 | DNA
. | TRBJ2-1 | few | 14 | TRBV7-7 | CASSLATGVNEQFF | TGTGCTAGCAGCTTAGCGACTGGGGTCAATGAGCAGTTCTTC
. | TRBJ2-6 | few | 18 | TRBV6-8 | CASSGWRVFSSGANVLTF | TGTGCCAGCAGCGGATGGAGGGTTTTTAGCTCTGGGGCCAACGTCCTGACTTTC
TRBD1 | TRBJ1-5 | . | 14 | TRBV20-1 | CSLSGQGRSQPQHF | TGCAGTCTTTCGGGACAGGGGAGGTCTCAGCCCCAGCATTTT
. | TRBJ1-2 | . | 15 | TRBV27 | CASSPLQPRDYGYTF | TGTGCCAGCAGCCCCTTACAGCCCCGGGACTATGGCTACACCTTC
TRBD2 | TRBJ2-7 | few | 16 | TRBV12-3/TRBV12-4 | CASSLGTSGFRYEQYF | TGTGCCAGCAGTTTAGGGACTAGCGGGTTTAGGTACGAGCAGTACTTC
. | TRBJ1-5 | few | 15 | TRBV6-2/TRBV6-3 | CASSLWGNGNQPQHF | TGTGCCAGCAGCCTCTGGGGAAACGGCAATCAGCCCCAGCATTTT
TRBD2 | TRBJ2-7 | few | 14 | TRBV7-9 | CASSPGTSDYEQYF | TGTGCCAGCAGCCCCGGGACTAGCGACTACGAGCAGTACTTC
TRBD2 | TRBJ2-7 | . | 13 | TRBV6-6 | CASTPGRGKEQYF | TGTGCCAGCACCCCCGGGAGGGGAAAAGAGCAGTACTTC
. | TRBJ1-2 | many | 13 | TRBV7-2 | CASSVSGRHGYTF | TGTGCCAGCAGCGTATCAGGGCGCCATGGCTACACCTTC
TRBD2 | TRBJ2-1 | . | 15 | TRBV27 | CASRLGGANYNEQFF | TGTGCCAGCAGGCTCGGGGGGGCAAACTACAATGAGCAGTTCTTC
TRBD1 | TRBJ1-1 | . | 14 | TRBV2 | CASSESGQYDEAFF | TGTGCCAGCAGTGAATCGGGACAGTACGATGAAGCTTTCTTT